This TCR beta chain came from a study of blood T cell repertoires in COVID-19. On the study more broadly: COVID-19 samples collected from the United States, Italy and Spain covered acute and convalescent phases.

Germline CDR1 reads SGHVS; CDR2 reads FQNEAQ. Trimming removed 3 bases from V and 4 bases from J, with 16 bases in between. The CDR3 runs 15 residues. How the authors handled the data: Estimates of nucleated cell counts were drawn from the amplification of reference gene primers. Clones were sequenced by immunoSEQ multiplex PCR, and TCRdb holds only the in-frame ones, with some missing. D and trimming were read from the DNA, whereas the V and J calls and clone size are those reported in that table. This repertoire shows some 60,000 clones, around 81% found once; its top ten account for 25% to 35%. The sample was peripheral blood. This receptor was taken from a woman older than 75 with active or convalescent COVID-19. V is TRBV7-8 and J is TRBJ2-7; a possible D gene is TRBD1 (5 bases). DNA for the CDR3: TGTGCCAGCAGCTTTCGGACAAGCGCCACTTACGAGCAGTACTTC. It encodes CASSFRTSATYEQYF.